The next 18 T cell receptor beta chains were all read from a single sample in a study of T-cell memory formation after mild COVID-19. Each CDR3 protein gets one entry after TCRdb re-called the 5' RACE reads with MiXCR. The data contain roughly 150,000 distinct CDR3 sequences, roughly 13% of them singletons. The sequenced sample consisted of PBMCs or a T cell subset sorted from them (not recorded which). The receptors shown here come from a man between 18 and 35 years old who had mild COVID-19 (a few samples of this study predate the infection). Cell type and time point are not known.

This clonotype was counted between two and nine times. The DNA of the CDR3 is TGCGCCAGCGCGGAGTTGACGGCCCCCAACTATGGCTACACCTTC. Protein: CASAELTAPNYGYTF. The V call is TRBV5-1, the J call TRBJ1-2; unclear D gene. In germline, CDR1 is SGHRS, CDR2 YFSETQ. The CDR3 length is 15 residues. Deletions cut 7 bases from V and 2 bases from J, with 18 bases between.

This clonotype was picked up a small number of times. The chain employs TRBV7-9 and TRBJ1-5; possibly TRBD1 for D (5 bases). The germline V gene encodes CDR1 SEHNR and CDR2 FQNEAQ (reference sequence). The ends were cut back, 5 bases at V and 7 bases at J, with 21 bases in the middle. The CDR3 is 16 amino acids. The CDR3 nucleotides are TGTGCCAGCAGCCGGGGAGAGGGGCGTCGTGTCCAGCCCCAGCATTTT. Encoded protein: CASSRGEGRRVQPQHF.

This rearrangement joins TRBV7-8 to TRBJ2-6; D may match TRBD1 or TRBD2 (5 bases each). Per germline, CDR1 SGHVS and CDR2 FQNEAQ. This CDR3 contains 15 residues. Trimming left V 5 bases short and J 2 bases short, with 10 bases between. Written as DNA, the CDR3 is TGTGCCAGCAGCGGGGGTCGGGCTGGGGCCAACGTCCTGACTTTC. Translation: CASSGGRAGANVLTF.

In its sample, this clonotype was seen a few times. V is TRBV5-1 and J is TRBJ2-3, with D maybe TRBD1 (7 bases). Germline V gene data show CDR1 as SGHRS and CDR2 as YFSETQ. CDR3 length: 14 amino acids. The V gene lost 4 bases and the J gene lost 9 bases, with 18 bases spanning the gap. The chain's CDR3 is CASSHRRQGGTQYF. The CDR3 DNA is TGCGCCAGCAGCCACCGACGACAGGGAGGCACGCAGTATTTT.

This clonotype was observed a handful of times. The V call is TRBV2, the J call TRBJ2-5; D uncertain. There are 11 residues in the CDR3. Germline CDR1 SNHLY, CDR2 FYNNEI. Trimming cost V 3 bases and J 7 bases, with 6 bases left between them. The CDR3 sequence is CASSDDATQYF. DNA of the CDR3: TGTGCCAGCAGTGACGATGCGACCCAGTACTTC.

This rearrangement joins TRBV7-2 to TRBJ2-5, with D hard to call. The V end was cut by 2 bases, the J end by 1 base, with 11 bases between. Germline values: CDR1 SGHTA, CDR2 FQGNSA. The CDR3 sequence is 15 residues long. CDR3 protein: CASSLLSWGQETQYF. The CDR3 region has the DNA TGTGCCAGCAGCTTACTCTCCTGGGGCCAAGAGACCCAGTACTTC. The full variable domain, rest sourced from reference TRBV7-2 and TRBJ2-5, is GAGVSQSPSNKVTEKGKDVELRCDPISGHTALYWYRQSLGQGLEFLIYFQGNSAPDKSGLPSDRFSAERTGGSVSTLTIQRTQQEDSAVYLCASSLLSWGQETQYFGPGTRLLVL.

A remark on this clonotype: Given a much more abundant clone one base away, this may be a read error. The chain combines TRBV7-9 with TRBJ1-2; no firm D call. Trimming removed 5 bases from V and 6 bases from J, with 13 bases in between. Looked up from germline, CDR1 is SEHNR and CDR2 is FQNEAQ (reference sequence). The CDR3 has 13 amino acids. Here the CDR3 reads CASSVGRLDGYTF. In DNA form, the CDR3 reads TGTGCCAGCAGCGTCGGGAGGCTTGATGGCTACACCTTC.

The chain employs TRBV29-1 and TRBJ2-7; D is undetermined. Germline assignment: CDR1 SQVTM and CDR2 ANQGSEA. V lost 4 bases to trimming and J lost 3 bases, with 7 bases between them. This CDR3 has 11 residues. CDR3 amino acids: CSVVQNYEQYF. The CDR3 DNA sequence: TGCAGCGTTGTTCAGAACTACGAGCAGTACTTC.

This chain connects TRBV12-3 or TRBV12-4 to TRBJ2-3; possibly TRBD1 for D (6 bases). V was pared by 7 bases and J by 5 bases, with 16 bases between. This CDR3 region has 14 residues. The CDR3 DNA sequence: TGTGCCAGCAATTACCAGGGGTTTAGAGATACGCAGTATTTT. Protein sequence: CASNYQGFRDTQYF.

The V gene is TRBV7-9, the J gene TRBJ2-3, with D perhaps given as TRBD1 or TRBD2 (5 bases each). Per the germline V gene, CDR1 is SEHNR and CDR2 is FQNEAQ (reference sequence). The CDR3 consists of 15 residues. V was shortened by 5 bases and J by 0 bases, with 12 bases between the two germline ends. The CDR3 DNA reads TGTGCCAGCAGCGCTACCCGGGACAGCACAGATACGCAGTATTTT. As protein: CASSATRDSTDTQYF.

A few counts support this clonotype. This chain links TRBV4-3 with TRBJ1-1; D is possibly TRBD1 (5 bases). V was pared by 1 base and J by 4 bases, with 10 bases between. CDR1 LGHNA and CDR2 YSLEER come from the germline V gene. CDR3 length: 14 amino acids. As DNA, the CDR3 is TGCGCCAGCAGCCAAGGAGGACATCCCACTGAAGCTTTCTTT. Its translation: CASSQGGHPTEAFF.

In its sample, this clonotype was seen a few times. This rearrangement joins TRBV20-1 to TRBJ2-1, with 9 nucleotides matching TRBD2. Germline trimming cut 7 bases from V and 4 bases from J; bases unmatched to any gene: 5. The CDR3 extends over 13 amino acids. CDR1 is DFQATT and CDR2 is SNEGSKA in the germline V gene (reference sequence). CDR3 bases: TGCAGTGTGTTAGCGGGGGTATACAATGAGCAGTTCTTC. Its protein is CSVLAGVYNEQFF.

This clonotype was observed many times. The chain carries TRBV12-3 or TRBV12-4 and TRBJ2-7, with 7 bases identical to TRBD2. The CDR3 consists of 16 residues. The V gene end was trimmed by 4 bases and the J gene end by 0 bases; junction bases not matched to a gene: 9. Written as DNA, the CDR3 is TGTGCCAGCAGTTCCCAACAGCGGACTAGCTCCTACGAGCAGTACTTC. This translates into CASSSQQRTSSYEQYF.

This chain joins TRBV2 and TRBJ2-7; D remains unclear. Germline V gene lookup returns CDR1 SNHLY and CDR2 FYNNEI. The V gene lost 3 bases and the J gene lost 3 bases, with 6 bases spanning the gap. This CDR3 has 12 residues. The CDR3 sequence is CASSDTFYEQYV. DNA of the CDR3: TGTGCCAGCAGTGACACCTTCTACGAGCAGTACGTC.

The genes are TRBV7-6 and TRBJ2-7; no clear D gene. The length of the CDR3 is 13 residues. V lost 2 bases and J lost 2, with 7 bases in between. From germline, CDR1 is SGHVS and CDR2 FNYEAQ. Here the CDR3 DNA reads TGTGCCAGCAGCTTACCATACACCTACGAGCAGTACGTC. It yields the protein CASSLPYTYEQYV.

This clonotype was seen many times. V is TRBV7-3 and J is TRBJ2-1, with D unresolved. The CDR3 consists of 13 residues. Germline V lookup: CDR1 SGHTA, CDR2 FQGTGA. Trimming removed 5 bases at V and 4 bases at J, with 9 bases between. The CDR3 coding sequence is TGTGCCAGCAGCCAAATGGGGTACAATGAGCAGTTCTTC. Its translation is CASSQMGYNEQFF.

The rearrangement joins TRBV5-1 to TRBJ2-3; tentatively, D is TRBD1 or TRBD2 (7 bases each). V shed 4 bases and J shed 3 bases, with 15 bases lying between them. The CDR3 runs to 15 residues. The germline CDR1 and CDR2 sequences are SGHRS and YFSETQ. The CDR3 sequence: CASSPAGGGTDTQYF. The CDR3, as DNA: TGCGCCAGCAGCCCCGCAGGGGGGGGTACAGATACGCAGTATTTT.

The chain uses TRBV20-1 and TRBJ1-2; D possibly corresponds to TRBD1 (6 bases). The V end was cut by 6 bases, the J end by 0 bases, with 20 bases between. The germline V gene encodes CDR1 DFQATT and CDR2 SNEGSKA (reference sequence). The CDR3 is made up of 16 amino acids. The CDR3 sequence: CSATKAGRGANYGYTF. Here the CDR3 DNA reads TGCAGTGCCACCAAAGCGGGCAGGGGCGCTAACTATGGCTACACCTTC.